This passage covers 23 T cell receptor beta chains from one sample sequenced in a study of blood T cell repertoires in COVID-19. Some clones are missing from TCRdb's copy, which holds only in-frame ones; the method was immunoSEQ multiplex PCR. The table has some 40,000 clones, about 80% seen once; the top ten hold around 17%. The sequenced sample consisted of peripheral blood. These receptors all come from a man in his 70s with acute or convalescent COVID-19.

The rearrangement uses TRBV4-1 and TRBJ2-3; a weak D match, TRBD2 (5 bases). Between the trimmed V and J ends, which lost 1 base and 5 bases, there was a span of 13 bases. Germline assignment: CDR1 MGHRA and CDR2 YSYEKL. This CDR3 has 15 residues. DNA of the CDR3: TGCGCCAGCAGCCAAGTTCAAACCCGGGGAGATACGCAGTATTTT. This codes for CASSQVQTRGDTQYF.

This clone was seen only a few times. CDR3 sequence (DNA): TGCGCCAGCAGCTTGGTCGGACAGGGTAAATCCTATAATTCACCCCTCCACTTT. Protein: CASSLVGQGKSYNSPLHF. This rearrangement joins TRBV5-1 to TRBJ1-6; 8 nucleotides agree with TRBD1. V shed 0 bases and J 1 base; nucleotides not matched to a gene: 6. The CDR3 sequence is 18 residues long. Germline CDR1 SGHRS, CDR2 YFSETQ.

This chain links TRBV7-8 with TRBJ1-1; perhaps TRBD1 as D (6 bases). Trimming cost V 1 base and J 4 bases, with 19 bases left between them. CDR3 length: 17 amino acids. Germline values: CDR1 SGHVS, CDR2 FQNEAQ. CDR3 DNA: TGTGCCAGCAGCTTAGTAGGAAGTGACAGGTTCGTCACTGAAGCTTTCTTT. This gives the protein CASSLVGSDRFVTEAFF.

This sequence joins TRBV2 and TRBJ1-5; 7 bases match TRBD1. Germline CDR1 is SNHLY and CDR2 is FYNNEI. V trimming: 2 bases; J trimming: 4 bases; junction bases outside the gene matches: 5. The CDR3 is 15 residues long. CDR3 loop: CASSEWDSLNQPQHF. The DNA for the CDR3 is TGTGCCAGCAGTGAATGGGACAGCCTGAATCAGCCCCAGCATTTT.

This chain uses TRBV6-6 with TRBJ2-2, with 9 bases aligning to TRBD1. The V and J ends lost 0 bases and 1 base, in that order; junction bases with no gene match: 0. The CDR3 consists of 16 residues. Germline loops: CDR1 MNHNY, CDR2 SVGAGI (reference sequence). In DNA form, the CDR3 reads TGTGCCAGCAGTTACTCGGGACAGGGGAACACCGGGGAGCTGTTTTTT. This gives the protein CASSYSGQGNTGELFF.

The table lists this clone with a few counts. This sequence joins TRBV20-1 and TRBJ1-2; TRBD1 matches at 7 bases. J gave up 4 bases and V 3 bases, and 8 bases lay outside the gene matches. This CDR3 has 14 amino acids. Germline V lookup: CDR1 DFQATT, CDR2 SNEGSKA (reference sequence). CDR3 bases: TGCAGTGCTAGTTCGACAGGGTCCCCCTATGGCTACACCTTC. Translating gives CSASSTGSPYGYTF.

This clone was seen just once. This chain connects TRBV6-2 or TRBV6-3 to TRBJ1-5; no clear D. V lost 5 bases and J lost 0, with 14 bases in between. The length of the CDR3 is 16 residues. CDR1 and CDR2 from the germline V gene are MNHEY and SVGEGT. This CDR3 reads CASSIAGGDSNQPQHF. The CDR3 nucleotides are TGTGCCAGCAGTATCGCGGGAGGAGATAGCAATCAGCCCCAGCATTTT.

The chain joins TRBV6-5 to TRBJ2-5, with D possibly matching TRBD2 (7 bases). The CDR3 has 15 amino acids. V gave up 6 bases and J gave up 4 bases, with 18 bases separating them. CDR1 and CDR2 (germline): MNHEY, SVGAGI. The CDR3 DNA sequence: TGTGCCAGCAGGCCCGGGGGGCCCCATAGAGAGACCCAGTACTTC. Protein: CASRPGGPHRETQYF.

The rearrangement joins TRBV19 to TRBJ2-1, with 12 bases lining up with TRBD1. Unmatched junction bases numbered 11, after V lost 6 bases and J lost 11 bases. CDR1 and CDR2 (germline): LNHDA, SQIVND (reference sequence). The CDR3 covers 15 residues. This chain's CDR3 is CASRLGTGGPGKQFF. CDR3 nucleotides: TGTGCCAGTAGATTGGGGACAGGGGGCCCGGGTAAGCAGTTCTTC.

This chain connects TRBV5-4 to TRBJ2-5; 8 bases align to TRBD1. After removal of 4 bases from V and 5 bases from J, the junction contained 7 bases not matched to a gene. The CDR3 has 14 residues. Germline-derived CDR1 and CDR2 are SGHNT and YYREEE (reference sequence). DNA of the CDR3: TGTGCCAGCAGCCGGACAGGGCCCGACGAGACCCAGTACTTC. Translating it yields CASSRTGPDETQYF.

J is TRBJ2-7 and V is TRBV5-1; 11 nucleotides align to TRBD1. V was pared by 4 bases and J by 5 bases, with 5 bases of the junction left unmatched. CDR1 is SGHRS and CDR2 is YFSETQ in the germline V gene. The CDR3 sequence is 14 residues long. The CDR3 loop is CASSPGGQGDEQYF. The CDR3 nucleotides read TGCGCCAGCAGCCCAGGGGGACAGGGGGACGAGCAGTACTTC. The entire variable domain, with the rest obtained from reference TRBV5-1 and TRBJ2-7, is as follows: KAGVTQTPRYLIKTRGQQVTLSCSPISGHRSVSWYQQTPGQGLQFLFEYFSETQRNKGNFPGRFSGRQFSNSRSEMNVSTLELGDSALYLCASSPGGQGDEQYFGPGTRLTVT.

V and J are TRBV3-1 (or the pseudogene TRBV3-2) and TRBJ1-5; 8 bases line up with TRBD1. The V gene end was trimmed by 4 bases and the J gene end by 7 bases; junction bases not matched to a gene: 6. The CDR3 extends over 14 amino acids. The V gene's germline CDR1 is LGHDT and CDR2 YNNKEL (reference sequence). CDR3 nucleotides: TGTGCCAGCAGCCCAAACAGGGGGGACCAGCCCCAGCATTTT. This translates into CASSPNRGDQPQHF.

This chain connects TRBV6-4 to TRBJ2-1; D possibly corresponds to TRBD1 (6 bases). V was shortened by 4 bases and J by 10 bases, with 20 bases between the two germline ends. This CDR3 is built from 15 residues. CDR1 is MRHNA and CDR2 is SNTAGT in the germline V gene. CDR3 sequence (DNA): TGTGCCAGCAGTGCCTATCCAGGGGCCAATGGGGAGCAGTTCTTC. The encoded protein is CASSAYPGANGEQFF.

The rearrangement uses TRBV12-3 or TRBV12-4 and TRBJ1-2, with unresolved D. This CDR3 is 12 amino acids long. V gave up 6 bases and J gave up 5 bases, with 10 bases separating them. The CDR3 DNA sequence: TGTGCCAGCAGGGACTCGTCTTATGGCTACACCTTC. Its protein product is CASRDSSYGYTF.

The chain combines TRBV18 with TRBJ1-2; 8 bases are shared with TRBD1. Trimming removed 6 bases from V and 10 bases from J; junction bases left unmatched: 10. In germline, CDR1 is KGHSH, CDR2 LQKENI. The CDR3 extends over 13 amino acids. CDR3 residues: CASSPAGGIYYTF. CDR3 bases: TGTGCCAGCTCGCCGGCAGGGGGCATATACTACACCTTC.

This sequence joins TRBV5-1 and TRBJ1-2, with 9 bases that match TRBD1. J was trimmed by 2 bases and V by 8 bases; bases with no gene match: 13. The CDR3 loop spans 16 amino acids. Germline V gene lookup returns CDR1 SGHRS and CDR2 YFSETQ. The CDR3 loop reads CASRPGQGTANYGYTF. For the CDR3, the DNA is TGCGCCAGTCGTCCTGGACAGGGGACAGCGAACTATGGCTACACCTTC.

CDR3 in DNA: TGTGCCAGCAGGGCGGTCACAGGGGGGGAGACCCAGTACTTC. Amino acids: CASRAVTGGETQYF. V and J are TRBV2 and TRBJ2-5, with TRBD1 matching over 8 bases. There are 14 residues in the CDR3. The germline gives CDR1 SNHLY, CDR2 FYNNEI. V gave up 6 bases and J gave up 5 bases; unmatched junction bases: 8. The full variable domain, in which reference TRBV2 and TRBJ2-5 provide the parts outside the CDR3, is EPEVTQTPSHQVTQMGQEVILRCVPISNHLYFYWYRQILGQKVEFLVSFYNNEISEKSEIFDDQFSVERPDGSNFTLKIRSTKLEDSAMYFCASRAVTGGETQYFGPGTRLLVL.

The chain couples TRBV27 to TRBJ1-6; 9 positions match TRBD1. Per germline, CDR1 MNHEY and CDR2 SMNVEV (reference sequence). Trimming cost V 8 bases and J 10 bases; bases outside gene matches: 3. CDR3 length equals 12 residues. The CDR3 sequence: CASGDRDSPLHF. The CDR3 DNA sequence: TGTGCCAGCGGGGACAGGGACTCACCCCTCCACTTT.

The CDR3 reads CASSHSTGGWPEAFF. In DNA, the CDR3 is TGTGCCAGCAGTCATAGTACAGGGGGCTGGCCTGAAGCTTTCTTT. The rearrangement uses TRBV7-9 and TRBJ1-1; TRBD1 matches at 9 bases. This CDR3 region has 15 residues. V lost 6 bases to trimming and J lost 6 bases; unmatched junction nucleotides: 11. Per germline, CDR1 SEHNR and CDR2 FQNEAQ (reference sequence).

CDR3 sequence reads: CASSEAGVNTEAFF. CDR3 nucleotides: TGTGCCAGCAGTGAGGCAGGCGTGAACACTGAAGCTTTCTTT. J is TRBJ1-1 and V is TRBV2; D unclear. Germline values: CDR1 SNHLY, CDR2 FYNNEI. CDR3 length: 14 amino acids. The ends were cut back, 3 bases at V and 0 bases at J, with 8 bases in the middle.

The chain links TRBV19 to TRBJ1-5; 9 bases are a match to TRBD1. Germline CDR1 reads LNHDA; CDR2 reads SQIVND (reference sequence). The CDR3 extends over 17 amino acids. After removal of 7 bases from V and 1 base from J, the junction contained 11 bases not matched to a gene. CDR3 sequence: CASTGTGTGTSNQPQHF. In DNA, the CDR3 is TGTGCCAGTACCGGAACCGGGACAGGGACGAGCAATCAGCCCCAGCATTTT.

The rearrangement uses TRBV6-5 and TRBJ2-1; 9 bases fit TRBD2. The CDR3 length is 14 residues. The trim removed 2 bases at V and 8 bases at J, leaving 4 bases unmatched. Per germline, CDR1 MNHEY and CDR2 SVGAGI. The CDR3 here is CASSYLGLADEQFF. CDR3 in DNA: TGTGCCAGCAGTTACCTGGGACTAGCCGATGAGCAGTTCTTC.

The chain employs TRBV5-1 and TRBJ1-2; 9 bases map to TRBD1. Germline assignment: CDR1 SGHRS and CDR2 YFSETQ. Germline trimming cut 3 bases from V and 7 bases from J; bases unmatched to any gene: 7. The CDR3 length is 14 residues. CDR3 in amino acids: CASSSTGTGTGYTF. The CDR3 region has the DNA TGCGCCAGCAGCTCTACCGGGACAGGGACTGGCTACACCTTC.